The rows below give T cell receptor beta chains drawn from one sample of a study of T cells in Graves' hyperthyroidism and ophthalmopathy. TCRdb passed the multiplex PCR reads through MiXCR, listing each CDR3 protein once. The table records fewer than 350,000 distinct CDR3 sequences, approximately 13% of them present only once. Sequencing was carried out using blood. Receptors originate from a woman between 35 and 50 years old with Graves' hyperthyroidism. The CDR3 runs from the conserved cysteine through the conserved F or W. The order of the fields is J gene, CDR3 length, V gene, CDR3 protein.

TRBJ2-7 15 TRBV5-1 CASSRSANQGTEQYF
TRBJ1-2 11 TRBV12-3/TRBV12-4 CASSLAGGYTF
TRBJ2-5 14 TRBV4-1 CASSQDHAQETQYF
TRBJ2-7 13 TRBV29-1 CSVSPTTRREQYF
TRBJ2-7 12 TRBV29-1 CSTHRTHYEQYF
TRBJ1-1 13 TRBV12-5 CASGLLLGTEAFF
TRBJ2-3 15 TRBV28 CASTADAEVTDTQYF
TRBJ1-5 14 TRBV7-8 CASSLVTENQPQHF
TRBJ2-7 12 TRBV3-1 CASSQEGGEQYF
TRBJ1-4 12 TRBV18 CASSPPNEKLFF